What follows are 25 T cell receptor beta chains derived from one specimen sequenced in a study of T cell responses to AZD1222 COVID-19 vaccine. Clones were sequenced by immunoSEQ multiplex PCR, and TCRdb holds only the in-frame ones, with some missing. The sample holds almost 70,000 clones, less than 90% seen once. The source material was peripheral blood, sampled 28 days after the second AZD1222 dose. The receptors originated from an adult who received the AZD1222 COVID-19 vaccine.

The chain recombines TRBV24-1 with TRBJ2-7; perhaps TRBD1 as D (6 bases). Germline assignment: CDR1 KGHDR and CDR2 SFDVKD. The length of the CDR3 is 18 residues. Trimming stripped 1 base from V and 0 bases from J, with 18 bases between. The CDR3 region is CATSDFESLDSISYEQYF. CDR3 bases: TGTGCCACCAGTGATTTCGAATCCTTGGACAGTATCTCCTACGAGCAGTACTTC.

The chain is built from TRBV10-2 and TRBJ1-5, with a weak D call TRBD1 (5 bases). V was clipped by 4 bases and J by 5 bases, with 9 bases between them. The CDR3 runs 13 residues. The germline V gene has CDR1 WSHSY and CDR2 SAAADI. CDR3 sequence reads: CASSGQGHQPQHF. Here the CDR3 DNA reads TGCGCCAGCAGTGGTCAGGGCCATCAGCCCCAGCATTTT.

This sequence joins TRBV19 and TRBJ1-4; tentative D call: TRBD1 (5 bases). V lost 9 bases, J lost 7 bases, and 15 bases lay in between. Germline-derived CDR1 and CDR2 are LNHDA and SQIVND (reference sequence). The length of the CDR3 is 13 residues. CDR3 sequence reads: CASQGTPPEKLFF. The CDR3 nucleotides read TGTGCCAGCCAGGGTACCCCCCCTGAAAAACTGTTTTTT.

V usage is TRBV2 and J usage is TRBJ2-1; TRBD1 matches 7 bases. The CDR3 has 15 residues. V lost 5 bases, J lost 3 bases, and 7 bases stayed unmatched. The germline V gene has CDR1 SNHLY and CDR2 FYNNEI. The CDR3 sequence is CASSPPGQYYNEQFF. DNA of the CDR3: TGTGCCAGCAGTCCACCGGGACAGTACTACAATGAGCAGTTCTTC.

This clone turned up a few times. V and J are TRBV4-2 and TRBJ2-7; D is possibly TRBD2 (6 bases). Trimming removed 1 base at V and 4 bases at J, with 8 bases between. The CDR3 contains 13 residues. The germline V gene has CDR1 LGHNA and CDR2 YNFKEQ. CDR3: CASSQGLGYEQYF. As DNA, the CDR3 is TGTGCCAGCAGCCAAGGACTAGGTTACGAGCAGTACTTC.

This chain joins TRBV6-5 and TRBJ1-1; D uncertain. V was shortened by 7 bases and J by 1 base, with 7 bases between the two germline ends. CDR3 length: 12 amino acids. Germline V gene sequence: CDR1 MNHEY, CDR2 SVGAGI. CDR3 in amino acids: CASTPGNTEAFF. Here the CDR3 DNA reads TGTGCCAGCACTCCCGGGAACACTGAAGCTTTCTTT.

The chain employs TRBV19 and TRBJ2-1; 11 bases agree with TRBD1. Trimming cost V 6 bases and J 10 bases; bases outside gene matches: 8. Germline CDR1 LNHDA, CDR2 SQIVND (reference sequence). The length of the CDR3 is 14 residues. The CDR3: CASRPGTGGGEQFF. The DNA for the CDR3 is TGTGCCAGTAGGCCCGGGACAGGGGGTGGGGAGCAGTTCTTC.

The DNA for the CDR3 is TGTGCCAGCAGCTCGTACCGGGACAGTTATGGCTACACCTTC. Translation gives CASSSYRDSYGYTF. This sequence joins TRBV11-3 and TRBJ1-2; 7 bases are a match to TRBD1. Germline CDR1 is SGHNT and CDR2 is YENEEA. The CDR3 is 14 amino acids. Trimming took 4 bases from V and 5 from J; bases not matched to a gene: 7.

This chain links TRBV10-1 with TRBJ1-1; D not certain. V lost 0 bases, J lost 10 bases, and 9 bases lay in between. CDR3 length equals 12 residues. Per the germline V gene, CDR1 is WNHNN and CDR2 is SYGVQD (reference sequence). DNA of the CDR3: TGCGCCAGCAGTGAGTCGAGCGTCGGAGCTTTCTTT. This gives the protein CASSESSVGAFF.

This chain connects TRBV2 to TRBJ1-6; 8 bases agree with TRBD1. CDR1 SNHLY and CDR2 FYNNEI come from the germline V gene. The ends lost 5 bases at V and 11 bases at J; junction bases unmatched: 8. The CDR3 is 14 residues long. The CDR3 reads CASSITGGNTPLHF. The CDR3 nucleotides are TGTGCCAGCAGTATAACAGGGGGAAACACACCCCTCCACTTT.

The CDR3 reads CASSQDWGSTYNEQFF. The CDR3 bases are TGTGCCAGCAGCCAAGATTGGGGTAGCACCTACAATGAGCAGTTCTTC. V gene TRBV14 combines with J gene TRBJ2-1; D uncertain. The CDR3 contains 16 residues. V was shortened by 0 bases and J by 2 bases, with 11 bases between the two germline ends. The germline CDR1 and CDR2 sequences are SGHDN and FVKESK. Full variable domain (outside the CDR3, taken from reference TRBV14 and TRBJ2-1): EAGVTQFPSHSVIEKGQTVTLRCDPISGHDNLYWYRRVMGKEIKFLLHFVKESKQDESGMPNNRFLAERTGGTYSTLKVQPAELEDSGVYFCASSQDWGSTYNEQFFGPGTRLTVL.

The chain is built from TRBV2 and TRBJ1-4, with 8 bases lining up with TRBD1. The CDR3 has 15 residues. V lost 3 bases, J lost 4 bases, and 4 bases stayed unmatched. Germline V gene lookup returns CDR1 SNHLY and CDR2 FYNNEI. The CDR3 sequence is CASSDQGAFNEKLFF. In DNA, the CDR3 is TGTGCCAGCAGTGATCAGGGGGCCTTTAATGAAAAACTGTTTTTT.

The gene calls are TRBV7-2 and TRBJ2-5; 9 bases map to TRBD2. Germline CDR1 and CDR2: SGHTA and FQGNSA. This CDR3 is built from 16 residues. The V and J ends lost 5 bases and 6 bases, in that order; junction bases with no gene match: 13. This CDR3 reads CASSPLGSGSPKTQYF. The DNA for the CDR3 is TGTGCCAGCAGCCCGTTGGGTAGCGGGAGTCCGAAGACCCAGTACTTC.

The chain is built from TRBV11-2 and TRBJ2-1; a possible D gene is TRBD2 (5 bases). Trimming removed 2 bases from V and 9 bases from J, with 8 bases in between. CDR3 length: 12 amino acids. Germline V gene sequence: CDR1 SGHAT, CDR2 FQNNGV. The CDR3 coding sequence is TGTGCCAGCAGCTTACCTGCGGGTGAGCAGTTCTTC. Protein: CASSLPAGEQFF.

This clone showed up just a few times. The genes are TRBV7-9 and TRBJ2-5; 10 bases are a match to TRBD2. The germline V gene encodes CDR1 SEHNR and CDR2 FQNEAQ (reference sequence). The J segment lost 6 bases and the V segment lost 4 bases, leaving 8 bases of the junction unmatched. The CDR3 totals 15 residues. In DNA, the CDR3 is TGTGCCAGCAGCTGGCTAGCGGGAGTCCCCAAGACCCAGTACTTC. Translation: CASSWLAGVPKTQYF.

This clone was detected a few times. This chain uses TRBV6-5 with TRBJ1-4, with TRBD1 matching 7 bases. Germline lookup yields CDR1 MNHEY and CDR2 SVGAGI. V dropped 9 bases and J dropped 5; count of bases not matched to a gene: 9. This CDR3 comprises 14 residues. As DNA, the CDR3 is TGTGCCAGTCACATAGGGGGCGCAAATGAAAAACTGTTTTTT. Its protein is CASHIGGANEKLFF.

The gene calls are TRBV6-6 and TRBJ2-5; no firm D call. This CDR3 has 12 amino acids. The germline V gene encodes CDR1 MNHNY and CDR2 SVGAGI (reference sequence). The V gene lost 8 bases and the J gene lost 2 bases, with 9 bases spanning the gap. The CDR3 nucleotides read TGTGCCAGCGGACCCACGCAAGAGACCCAGTACTTC. Residues: CASGPTQETQYF.

V gene TRBV6-2 or TRBV6-3 combines with J gene TRBJ2-5; 10 bases agree with TRBD2. The length of the CDR3 is 18 residues. The trim removed 6 bases at V and 3 bases at J, leaving 16 bases unmatched. Germline V gene data show CDR1 as MNHEY and CDR2 as SVGEGT. The CDR3 nucleotides are TGTGCCAGCAGCCCTGGGGTGTCTAGCGGGGGAATAAAAGAGACCCAGTACTTC. Protein: CASSPGVSSGGIKETQYF.

CDR3 sequence: CASSLDNSPLHF. CDR3 sequence (DNA): TGTGCCAGCAGCCTTGATAATTCACCCCTCCACTTT. The chain carries TRBV7-2 and TRBJ1-6; no clear D gene. Trimming shortened V by 5 bases and J by 5 bases, and 4 bases separated the two germline ends. This CDR3 region has 12 residues. CDR1 is SGHTA and CDR2 is FQGNSA in the germline V gene.

The chain recombines TRBV10-2 with TRBJ2-2, with 7 bases matching TRBD1. Germline V lookup: CDR1 WSHSY, CDR2 SAAADI. J lost 5 bases, V lost 1 base, and 4 bases had no gene match. CDR3 length equals 15 residues. Written as DNA, the CDR3 is TGCGCCAGCAGTGAGTTGAGGGGGCTTACCGGGGAGCTGTTTTTT. Its translation is CASSELRGLTGELFF.

The J gene is TRBJ1-5, the V gene TRBV2, with 7 bases matching TRBD1. The CDR3 runs 14 residues. The trim removed 5 bases at V and 4 bases at J, leaving 5 bases unmatched. Germline CDR1 SNHLY, CDR2 FYNNEI. CDR3 region: CASSRQQGNQPQHF. CDR3 DNA: TGTGCCAGCAGTCGTCAACAGGGGAATCAGCCCCAGCATTTT.

CDR3 nucleotides: TGTGCCAGCAGCCGTATTCCGGGACAGGGCGGCTACGAGCAGTACTTC. It codes for CASSRIPGQGGYEQYF. The chain is built from TRBV14 and TRBJ2-7, with 9 bases lining up with TRBD1. Germline values: CDR1 SGHDN, CDR2 FVKESK. V trimming: 4 bases; J trimming: 3 bases; junction bases outside the gene matches: 10. The CDR3 runs to 16 residues. Filled out from reference TRBV14 and TRBJ2-7, the complete variable domain reads EAGVTQFPSHSVIEKGQTVTLRCDPISGHDNLYWYRRVMGKEIKFLLHFVKESKQDESGMPNNRFLAERTGGTYSTLKVQPAELEDSGVYFCASSRIPGQGGYEQYFGPGTRLTVT.

The chain carries TRBV7-9 and TRBJ1-1; no reliable D call. This CDR3 has 14 residues. Germline assignment: CDR1 SEHNR and CDR2 FQNEAQ (reference sequence). V lost 2 bases to trimming and J lost 1 base, with 8 bases between them. CDR3 region: CASSLFDANTEAFF. As DNA, the CDR3 is TGTGCCAGCAGCTTATTTGACGCGAACACTGAAGCTTTCTTT.

The chain couples TRBV9 to TRBJ2-2, with 9 bases fitting TRBD2. V was pared by 2 bases and J by 1 base, with 3 bases of the junction left unmatched. Germline V CDR1 and CDR2: SGDLS, YYNGEE. This CDR3 is 16 amino acids long. The CDR3 reads CASSVQLAGNTGELFF. DNA for the CDR3: TGTGCCAGCAGCGTCCAACTAGCGGGGAACACCGGGGAGCTGTTTTTT.

CDR3 amino acids: CASSPGQYDRPHFF. CDR3 coding DNA: TGTGCCAGCAGTCCCGGACAATACGACAGGCCCCACTTCTTC. This chain joins TRBV27 and TRBJ2-1, with D perhaps TRBD1 (6 bases). The CDR3 sequence is 14 residues long. Germline loops: CDR1 MNHEY, CDR2 SMNVEV (reference sequence). Trimming took off 5 bases at V and 16 bases at J, with 24 bases between the two ends.